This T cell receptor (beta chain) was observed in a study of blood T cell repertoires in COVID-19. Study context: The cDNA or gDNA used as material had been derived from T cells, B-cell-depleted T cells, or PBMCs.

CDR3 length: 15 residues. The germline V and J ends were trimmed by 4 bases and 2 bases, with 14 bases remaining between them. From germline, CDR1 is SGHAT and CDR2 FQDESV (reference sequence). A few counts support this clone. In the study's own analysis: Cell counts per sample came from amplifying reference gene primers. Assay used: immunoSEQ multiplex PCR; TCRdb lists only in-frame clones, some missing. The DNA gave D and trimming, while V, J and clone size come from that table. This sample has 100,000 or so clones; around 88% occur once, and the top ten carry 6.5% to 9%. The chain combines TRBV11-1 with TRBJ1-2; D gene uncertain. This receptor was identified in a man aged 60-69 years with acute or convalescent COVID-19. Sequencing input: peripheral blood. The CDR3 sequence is CASSSRRGINYGYTF. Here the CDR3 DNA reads TGTGCCAGCAGCTCCAGGCGGGGAATCAACTATGGCTACACCTTC. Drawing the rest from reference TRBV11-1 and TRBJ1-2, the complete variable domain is EAEVAQSPRYKITEKSQAVAFWCDPISGHATLYWYRQILGQGPELLVQFQDESVVDDSQLPKDRFSAERLKGVDSTLKIQPAELGDSAMYLCASSSRRGINYGYTFGSGTRLTVV.